The 22 T cell receptor beta chains given below trace back to one sample, sequenced in a study of control samples from healthy donors and cancer patients (dated by TCRdb to 2019 to 2021). Library construction relied on the immunoSEQ multiplex PCR assay. The clones in this table, taken by TCRdb from immuneACCESS, are in-frame only. Not every clone is retained; where verified, under half of the shortfall comes from an unresolved V gene, and the cause of the rest is unknown. Present in this sample are approximately 86,000 clones, 80% to 95% of which were seen just once. The ten top clones hold approximately 1.5% of the sample. Sequences were obtained from blood. The receptors stem from a woman younger than 45 in good health.

V and J are TRBV7-8 and TRBJ2-3, with D tentatively TRBD1 or TRBD2 (6 bases each). The CDR3 is 16 amino acids. V was clipped by 3 bases and J by 6 bases, with 19 bases between them. Germline V gene sequence: CDR1 SGHVS, CDR2 FQNEAQ. CDR3 nucleotides: TGTGCCAGCAGCTTTTCAACCGGGGGCCGGGGGGATACGCAGTATTTT. Amino acids: CASSFSTGGRGDTQYF.

The CDR3 loop reads CASSTDRGDEQYF. The DNA for the CDR3 is TGTGCCAGCAGCACGGACAGGGGGGATGAGCAGTACTTC. The chain links TRBV7-8 to TRBJ2-7, with 10 nucleotides matching TRBD1. CDR3 length: 13 amino acids. Germline V lookup: CDR1 SGHVS, CDR2 FQNEAQ. V was pared by 5 bases and J by 7 bases, with 5 bases of the junction left unmatched. The whole variable domain, remainder taken from reference TRBV7-8 and TRBJ2-7, is GAGVSQSPRYKVAKRGQDVALRCDPISGHVSLFWYQQALGQGPEFLTYFQNEAQLDKSGLPSDRFFAERPEGSVSTLKIQRTQQEDSAVYLCASSTDRGDEQYFGPGTRLTVT.

The CDR3 is CASSLGGTDYGYTF. The CDR3 nucleotides read TGTGCCAGCAGCTTAGGAGGGACAGACTATGGCTACACCTTC. This chain connects TRBV7-9 to TRBJ1-2; 7 positions agree with TRBD1. CDR1 and CDR2 from the germline V gene are SEHNR and FQNEAQ (reference sequence). The CDR3 has 14 residues. V was pared by 1 base and J by 3 bases, with 2 bases of the junction left unmatched.

The J gene is TRBJ2-7, the V gene TRBV11-2, with D maybe TRBD2 (5 bases). Trimming pared 7 bases from V and 7 bases from J, leaving 23 bases between. The CDR3 totals 15 residues. CDR1 is SGHAT, CDR2 FQNNGV, per germline. The CDR3 DNA reads TGTGCCAGCACGAGCGGCAGTCTGAATTTCAATGAGCAGTACTTC. It codes for CASTSGSLNFNEQYF.

This rearrangement joins TRBV11-1 to TRBJ1-3, with unresolved D. The ends were cut back, 3 bases at V and 2 bases at J, with 8 bases in the middle. The germline V gene encodes CDR1 SGHAT and CDR2 FQDESV (reference sequence). The CDR3 totals 14 residues. CDR3 DNA: TGTGCCAGCAGCTTGGTGTCAACTGGAAACACCATATATTTT. It is translated as CASSLVSTGNTIYF.

V gene TRBV5-1 combines with J gene TRBJ1-2; 10 bases match TRBD1. Trimming cost V 4 bases and J 8 bases; bases outside gene matches: 14. Germline CDR1 and CDR2: SGHRS and YFSETQ. The CDR3 totals 16 residues. The CDR3 DNA is TGCGCCAGCAGCCCCCTAAGGGGGACAGGGGTAGAAGGCTACACCTTC. As protein: CASSPLRGTGVEGYTF.

The V and J genes are TRBV7-9 and TRBJ2-7, with 8 positions matching TRBD1. In germline, CDR1 is SEHNR, CDR2 FQNEAQ (reference sequence). There are 14 residues in the CDR3. With 5 bases clipped from V and 2 bases from J, the junction kept 5 bases outside the gene matches. CDR3 residues: CASSPAQGAYEQYF. CDR3 DNA sequence: TGTGCCAGCAGCCCAGCACAGGGGGCCTACGAGCAGTACTTC.

This chain joins TRBV12-3 or TRBV12-4 and TRBJ1-2; 7 nucleotides align to TRBD1. CDR3 length equals 13 residues. V trimming: 5 bases; J trimming: 4 bases; junction bases outside the gene matches: 4. The chain's CDR3 is CASSTGAGYGYTF. CDR3 bases: TGTGCCAGCAGTACAGGGGCGGGCTATGGCTACACCTTC.

V and J are TRBV19 and TRBJ1-6; maybe TRBD1 (5 bases). The CDR3 is made up of 14 amino acids. The germline CDR1 and CDR2 sequences are LNHDA and SQIVND (reference sequence). V lost 2 bases and J lost 10, with 12 bases in between. The CDR3 DNA reads TGTGCCAGTAGTATAATCACGGGGGGGTCACCCCTCCACTTT. Translated, it gives CASSIITGGSPLHF.

This rearrangement joins TRBV5-1 to TRBJ1-4, with D possibly being TRBD1 (6 bases). V was cut by 0 bases and J by 3 bases, with 12 bases left in between. Germline CDR1 SGHRS, CDR2 YFSETQ. CDR3 length equals 16 residues. The CDR3 region is CASSLAPGAANEKLFF. The CDR3 coding sequence is TGCGCCAGCAGCTTGGCCCCGGGGGCAGCTAATGAAAAACTGTTTTTT.

The V gene is TRBV15, the J gene TRBJ2-5, with TRBD1 identical over 11 bases. With V trimmed by 1 base and J by 5 bases, 0 bases remained unmatched. The CDR3 runs to 14 residues. Looked up from germline, CDR1 is LNHNV and CDR2 is YYDKDF (reference sequence). DNA of the CDR3: TGTGCCACCAGCAGAGGGGACAGGGGGGAGACCCAGTACTTC. As protein: CATSRGDRGETQYF.

V and J are TRBV30 and TRBJ1-1; D not certain. The CDR3 is 11 amino acids. V lost 5 bases to trimming and J lost 3 bases, with 7 bases between them. Germline assignment: CDR1 GTSNPN and CDR2 SVGIG (reference sequence). CDR3 sequence: CAWGPYTEAFF. The CDR3 nucleotides read TGTGCCTGGGGGCCGTACACTGAAGCTTTCTTT.

CDR3 amino acids: CASSAEQATYEQYF. The CDR3 DNA reads as TGTGCCAGCAGTGCGGAGCAGGCGACTTACGAGCAGTACTTC. This chain joins TRBV2 and TRBJ2-7; D call uncertain. The CDR3 has 14 amino acids. CDR1 is SNHLY and CDR2 is FYNNEI in the germline V gene. V was clipped by 4 bases and J by 4 bases, with 14 bases between them.

This sequence joins TRBV7-6 and TRBJ2-1, with D perhaps TRBD2 (5 bases). The CDR3 contains 16 residues. V lost 0 bases, J lost 5 bases, and 14 bases lay in between. Per germline, CDR1 SGHVS and CDR2 FNYEAQ. CDR3 in DNA: TGTGCCAGCAGCTTAGCGGAGGACGGCTTACACAATGAGCAGTTCTTC. Amino acids: CASSLAEDGLHNEQFF.

V usage is TRBV4-1 and J usage is TRBJ1-5, with D unresolved. CDR1 MGHRA and CDR2 YSYEKL come from the germline V gene. V lost 2 bases, J lost 5 bases, and 13 bases lay in between. The CDR3 sequence is 15 residues long. For the CDR3, the DNA is TGCGCCAGCAGCCAATTCCGCGGTAAGGATCAGCCCCAGCATTTT. Translated: CASSQFRGKDQPQHF.

V gene TRBV9 combines with J gene TRBJ2-1, with D maybe TRBD2 (5 bases). Looked up from germline, CDR1 is SGDLS and CDR2 is YYNGEE. The germline V and J ends were trimmed by 0 bases and 8 bases, with 18 bases remaining between them. The length of the CDR3 is 16 residues. In DNA form, the CDR3 reads TGTGCCAGCAGCGTAGGGGTGCGAGGGTTTCGCGATGAGCAGTTCTTC. Amino acid sequence: CASSVGVRGFRDEQFF.

The chain employs TRBV7-9 and TRBJ1-2; D unresolved. This CDR3 is built from 13 residues. The V gene lost 7 bases and the J gene lost 14 bases, with 23 bases spanning the gap. Germline CDR1 reads SEHNR; CDR2 reads FQNEAQ (reference sequence). The CDR3 DNA sequence: TGTGCCAGCACCCCGGGAGGGATCGAGTTTGGGACCTTC. It encodes CASTPGGIEFGTF.

This clone occurred once. This rearrangement joins TRBV10-3 to TRBJ1-6; D is uncertain. This CDR3 region has 16 residues. The germline V gene has CDR1 ENHRY and CDR2 SYGVKD. V was pared by 7 bases and J by 0 bases, with 13 bases between. The CDR3 coding sequence is TGTGCCATCAAACGGGATCTTGTCTCCTATAATTCACCCCTCCACTTT. It is translated as CAIKRDLVSYNSPLHF.

The V and J genes are TRBV24-1 and TRBJ2-3; TRBD2 matches 11 bases. This CDR3 spans 18 amino acids. The junction had 13 bases not matched to a gene; V was cut back by 6 bases and J by 3 bases. Germline-derived CDR1 and CDR2 are KGHDR and SFDVKD. CDR3 sequence (DNA): TGTGCCACCAGTCCCACTAGCGGGAGAGGTCGGGGGACAGATACGCAGTATTTT. Protein sequence: CATSPTSGRGRGTDTQYF.

The chain has TRBV2 and TRBJ1-6; D is unresolved. V lost 3 bases and J 8 bases, leaving 14 bases between the germline ends. The CDR3 loop spans 15 amino acids. The V gene's germline CDR1 is SNHLY and CDR2 FYNNEI. The CDR3 nucleotides are TGTGCCAGCAGTGACCCGCGAAGGAGTTATTCACCCCTCCACTTT. Protein: CASSDPRRSYSPLHF.

This chain connects TRBV19 to TRBJ2-3, with D perhaps matching TRBD1 or TRBD2 (6 bases each). The CDR3 loop spans 13 amino acids. The germline gives CDR1 LNHDA, CDR2 SQIVND (reference sequence). V was trimmed by 2 bases and J by 7 bases, leaving 10 bases between them. For the CDR3, the DNA is TGTGCCAGTAGTATATCGGGGGCATATACGCAGTATTTT. Residues: CASSISGAYTQYF.

This chain joins TRBV14 and TRBJ1-3; D is unclear. The CDR3 consists of 17 residues. The V end was cut by 0 bases, the J end by 5 bases, with 17 bases between. Germline V lookup: CDR1 SGHDN, CDR2 FVKESK. CDR3 bases: TGTGCCAGCAGCCAAGATATTTTCGGAGGGCGGAGAAACACCATATATTTT. This gives the protein CASSQDIFGGRRNTIYF.